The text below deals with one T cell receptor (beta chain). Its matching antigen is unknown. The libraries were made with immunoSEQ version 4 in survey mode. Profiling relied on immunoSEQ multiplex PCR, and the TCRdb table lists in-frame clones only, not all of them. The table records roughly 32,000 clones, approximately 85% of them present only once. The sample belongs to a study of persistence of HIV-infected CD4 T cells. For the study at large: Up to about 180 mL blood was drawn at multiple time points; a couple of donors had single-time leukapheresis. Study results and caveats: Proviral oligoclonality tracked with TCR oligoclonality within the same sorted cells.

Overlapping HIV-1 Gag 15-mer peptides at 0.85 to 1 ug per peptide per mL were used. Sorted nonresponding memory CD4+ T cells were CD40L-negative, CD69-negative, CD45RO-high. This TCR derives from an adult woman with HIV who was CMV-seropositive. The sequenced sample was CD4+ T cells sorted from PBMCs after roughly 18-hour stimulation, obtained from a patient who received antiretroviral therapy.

CDR3 protein: CASAPRGGYEQYF. DNA of the CDR3: TGTGCCAGCGCGCCACGGGGGGGCTACGAGCAGTACTTC. This sequence joins TRBV6-5 and TRBJ2-5; TRBD2 matches 8 bases. The DNA end is a closer match to TRBJ2-7, so the J assignment may be wrong. CDR3 length: 13 residues. CDR1 and CDR2 from the germline V gene are MNHEY and SVGAGI.